The sequence of this TCR beta chain was determined in a study of human thymus T cells (dated by TCRdb to the early 2020s). A note on the overall study: TCR alpha and beta repertoires from roughly eight infant thymus samples and four related peripheral blood samples were characterized in the study. Donor ages ranging from 7 to 244 days were recorded, and 5 or 6 male and two female infants were included in the cohort. General findings and caveats noted by the study authors: Highly overlapping thymic TCR repertoires among unrelated individuals were reported in the related research. On average, thymus samples gave about 810,000 unique TCRB clonotypes, whereas blood samples gave around 80,000. Biased V and J gene segment usage appeared to be present in both thymic and peripheral blood repertoires.

Thymus tissue was collected as surgical resects that were removed during corrective cardiac surgery. The donors were immunologically healthy infants in Finland who had open corrective cardiac surgery for congenital heart defects. Thymocytes were freed from the tissue by mechanical means and kept at -70 degrees C as pellets of roughly 8.5-30 million cells. A QIAsymphony instrument was used to extract genomic DNA from frozen cell pellets. Note on this clone: No antigen is known for it. Within one base of it there is no much larger clone, and no base qualities were kept.

CDR3 length: 17 amino acids, cysteine to phenylalanine. Only the CDR3 portion is preserved as DNA: 51 bases, with reading frame beginning at the first base. As encoded in the germline V gene, CDR1 is SGHDT while CDR2 is YYEEEE. Ends trimmed: V by 4 bases, J by 2 bases; bases unmatched to a gene: 14. The immunoSEQ multiplex PCR assay was used to amplify the TCRB and TCRAD loci from a standardized quantity of quality-controlled genomic DNA. The amplicons covered the V(D)J region and were long enough to include the CDR3 and to identify the V and J genes. The commercial immunoSEQ service was used to sequence amplicons on an Illumina platform. The published analysis was carried out like this. Primer bias and sequencing errors were corrected as previously described, and TCRAD and TCRB definitions were based on the IMGT database. immunoSEQ Analyzer 3.0 and VDJTools were used for repertoire analysis, which covered basic statistics, V/J segment usage, diversity estimates, rarefaction and pairwise overlap. Diversity was estimated using the Chao1, ChaoE, Efron-Thisted, Shannon and inverse Simpson indices, and was also estimated on datasets down-sampled to the size of the smallest sample. Repertoire overlap used strict matching of CDR3 nucleotide sequence, V gene and J gene, with Jaccard-based multidimensional scaling clustering. Sourced from immuneACCESS, this table was stored by TCRdb with only in-frame sequences that have V and J called. A share of the clones is absent; for the studies checked, an unresolved V gene accounts for under half, and the remainder has no known explanation. V and J calls and clone size are given by that table; D and trimming were obtained from the DNA. The sample has some 130,000 clones on record, about 94% of them singletons. 0.024% of the sample belongs to the ten largest clones.

The sequenced sample consisted of thymus tissue. Recombination joined TRBV5-6 with TRBJ2-7; TRBD1 matches 8 bases in the middle. The sequence derives from a boy under three years old with a congenital heart defect but otherwise immunologically healthy. The encoded CDR3 is CASSAGTDRVLTYEQYF. The sequence in DNA is TGTGCCAGCAGCGCGGGCACGGACAGGGTTTTAACCTACGAGCAGTACTTC.